These T cell receptor beta chains were read from a single sample in a study of PD-1 blockade in classical Hodgkin lymphoma. Method: immunoSEQ multiplex PCR; TCRdb's copy keeps in-frame clones and lacks some. The data show 29,000 or so clones, 89% seen once. The sample taken for sequencing was CD4+ T cells from blood. These receptors came from a human donor with classical Hodgkin lymphoma. The CDR3 runs from the conserved cysteine through the conserved F or W. Each record gives: V gene, clone size, J gene, D gene, CDR3 DNA, CDR3 protein. A D gene is named only where the DNA matches it firmly. The size field is filled for only some rows; it gives once, few, many or a size class.

V gene: TRBV27; clone size: NA; J gene: TRBJ2-5; D gene: NA; CDR3 DNA: TGTGCCAGCACCTGGGGCAGCAACCAAGAGACCCAGTACTTC; CDR3 protein: CASTWGSNQETQYF
V gene: TRBV28; clone size: NA; J gene: TRBJ2-4; D gene: TRBD2; CDR3 DNA: TGTGCCAGCGGACTAGCGCTTGGGAACATTCAGTACTTC; CDR3 protein: CASGLALGNIQYF
V gene: TRBV5-1; clone size: NA; J gene: TRBJ2-1; D gene: NA; CDR3 DNA: TGCGCCAGCAGTTTGGGGCCAGGCAATGAGCAGTTCTTC; CDR3 protein: CASSLGPGNEQFF
V gene: TRBV2; clone size: NA; J gene: TRBJ1-4; D gene: NA; CDR3 DNA: TGTGCCAGCAGCGGACAGCCGGGGGAAAAACTGTTTTTT; CDR3 protein: CASSGQPGEKLFF
V gene: TRBV5-1; clone size: few; J gene: TRBJ2-3; D gene: NA; CDR3 DNA: TGCGCCAGCAGCATTACGTCCCCAGATACGCAGTATTTT; CDR3 protein: CASSITSPDTQYF
V gene: TRBV18; clone size: NA; J gene: TRBJ2-7; D gene: NA; CDR3 DNA: TGTGCCAGCTCACCAGGGAGCAACTACGAGCAGTACTTC; CDR3 protein: CASSPGSNYEQYF
V gene: TRBV19; clone size: NA; J gene: TRBJ1-2; D gene: NA; CDR3 DNA: TGTGCCAGTAGTATTCGGGGGCCTGACTATGGCTACACCTTC; CDR3 protein: CASSIRGPDYGYTF
V gene: TRBV7-2; clone size: NA; J gene: TRBJ1-3; D gene: NA; CDR3 DNA: TGTGCCAGCAGCTATACCGTTGAGTCTGGAAACACCATATATTTT; CDR3 protein: CASSYTVESGNTIYF
V gene: TRBV7-2; clone size: NA; J gene: TRBJ1-5; D gene: NA; CDR3 DNA: TGTGCCAGCAGCTCATTCGGTGGCCCGGGCAATCAGCCCCAGCATTTT; CDR3 protein: CASSSFGGPGNQPQHF
V gene: TRBV5-4; clone size: NA; J gene: TRBJ2-3; D gene: TRBD2; CDR3 DNA: TGTGCCAGCAGCTCTGCGGGAGGTGGGACAGATACGCAGTATTTT; CDR3 protein: CASSSAGGGTDTQYF
V gene: TRBV21-1; clone size: NA; J gene: TRBJ2-1; D gene: NA; CDR3 DNA: TGTGCCAGACCCCCTCTAAACAATGAGCAGTTCTTC; CDR3 protein: CARPPLNNEQFF
V gene: TRBV15; clone size: NA; J gene: TRBJ1-5; D gene: NA; CDR3 DNA: TGTGCCACCGGGGAGGGTTGGAGCAATCAGCCCCAGCATTTT; CDR3 protein: CATGEGWSNQPQHF
V gene: TRBV9; clone size: NA; J gene: TRBJ1-5; D gene: NA; CDR3 DNA: TGTGCCAGCAGCGTAGGGGGGGATAGCAATCAGCCCCAGCATTTT; CDR3 protein: CASSVGGDSNQPQHF
V gene: TRBV5-1; clone size: once; J gene: TRBJ2-3; D gene: TRBD1; CDR3 DNA: TGCGCCAGCAGCTTGAGGACAGGGGAAACAGATACGCAGTATTTT; CDR3 protein: CASSLRTGETDTQYF
V gene: TRBV5-1; clone size: NA; J gene: TRBJ2-5; D gene: TRBD1; CDR3 DNA: TGCGCCAGCAGCTACGGGACAGGGAAAGAGACCCAGTACTTC; CDR3 protein: CASSYGTGKETQYF
V gene: TRBV19; clone size: NA; J gene: TRBJ2-5; D gene: NA; CDR3 DNA: TGTGCCAGTAGTATAAGGGGACAAGAGACCCAGTACTTC; CDR3 protein: CASSIRGQETQYF
V gene: TRBV19; clone size: few; J gene: TRBJ2-1; D gene: NA; CDR3 DNA: TGTGCCAGTAGTAGGGCCTACAATGAGCAGTTCTTC; CDR3 protein: CASSRAYNEQFF
V gene: TRBV6-4; clone size: NA; J gene: TRBJ2-2; D gene: NA; CDR3 DNA: TGTGCCAGCAGTGACTCTGGTTGGCCGTCGAGCACCGGGGAGCTGTTTTTT; CDR3 protein: CASSDSGWPSSTGELFF
V gene: TRBV2; clone size: NA; J gene: TRBJ2-7; D gene: TRBD2; CDR3 DNA: TGTGCCAGCAGTTACAGGACTAGCGGTGCCTACGAGCAGTACTTC; CDR3 protein: CASSYRTSGAYEQYF
V gene: TRBV19; clone size: NA; J gene: TRBJ2-7; D gene: NA; CDR3 DNA: TGTGCCAGTAGTAGACTACAGCGACCCTACGAGCAGTACTTC; CDR3 protein: CASSRLQRPYEQYF
V gene: TRBV2; clone size: NA; J gene: TRBJ2-7; D gene: NA; CDR3 DNA: TGTGCCAGCACAGCAACAGTGCGAGGAGAGCAGTACTTC; CDR3 protein: CASTATVRGEQYF
V gene: TRBV7-3; clone size: NA; J gene: TRBJ2-1; D gene: TRBD2; CDR3 DNA: TGTGCCAGCAGGGAACAAAGCGGGAGTATCTACAATGAGCAGTTCTTC; CDR3 protein: CASREQSGSIYNEQFF
V gene: TRBV7-3; clone size: NA; J gene: TRBJ2-5; D gene: NA; CDR3 DNA: TGTGCCAGCAGCTCCCGTTCTGGGGAAGAGACCCAGTACTTC; CDR3 protein: CASSSRSGEETQYF
V gene: TRBV7-3; clone size: NA; J gene: TRBJ2-1; D gene: NA; CDR3 DNA: TGTGCCAGCAGCTTACAGGGGGGCAATGAGCAGTTCTTC; CDR3 protein: CASSLQGGNEQFF
V gene: TRBV19; clone size: NA; J gene: TRBJ2-3; D gene: NA; CDR3 DNA: TGTGCCAGTAAGGGGGTGGTAGGCTCCACAGATACGCAGTATTTT; CDR3 protein: CASKGVVGSTDTQYF
V gene: TRBV18; clone size: NA; J gene: TRBJ2-7; D gene: TRBD2; CDR3 DNA: TGTGCCAGCTCACGACAGGCAGCGGGAGCTGAAGAGCAGTACTTC; CDR3 protein: CASSRQAAGAEEQYF
V gene: TRBV7-3; clone size: NA; J gene: TRBJ2-7; D gene: NA; CDR3 DNA: TGTGCCAGCAGCTTACGGCGGGGACTCTCCTACGAGCAGTACTTC; CDR3 protein: CASSLRRGLSYEQYF
V gene: TRBV27; clone size: NA; J gene: TRBJ2-7; D gene: NA; CDR3 DNA: TGTGCCAGCACGCCCGGCGGTAGCCGACAGCAGTACTTC; CDR3 protein: CASTPGGSRQQYF
V gene: TRBV7-9; clone size: NA; J gene: TRBJ1-2; D gene: NA; CDR3 DNA: TGTGCCAGCAGCATCGACGGGGGGTGGGTTGGCTACACCTTC; CDR3 protein: CASSIDGGWVGYTF
V gene: TRBV6-5; clone size: NA; J gene: TRBJ2-3; D gene: NA; CDR3 DNA: TGTGCCAGCAGTTACTCAAGGGCTACAGATACGCAGTATTTT; CDR3 protein: CASSYSRATDTQYF
V gene: TRBV7-2; clone size: NA; J gene: TRBJ1-2; D gene: NA; CDR3 DNA: TGTGCCAGCCTGCTCTTCACGTCCTATGGCTACACCTTC; CDR3 protein: CASLLFTSYGYTF
V gene: TRBV11-2; clone size: NA; J gene: TRBJ2-7; D gene: NA; CDR3 DNA: TGTGCCAGCAGCCCTCAGGGGGGGTTCTCCTACGAGCAGTACTTC; CDR3 protein: CASSPQGGFSYEQYF
V gene: TRBV27; clone size: NA; J gene: TRBJ2-3; D gene: TRBD2; CDR3 DNA: TGTGCCAGCAGCCGGCTTAGCGGGAGAAGCACAGATACGCAGTATTTT; CDR3 protein: CASSRLSGRSTDTQYF
V gene: TRBV7-2; clone size: NA; J gene: TRBJ2-1; D gene: TRBD2; CDR3 DNA: TGTGCCAGCAGCTACGGGACTAGCGGAGACAATGAGCAGTTCTTC; CDR3 protein: CASSYGTSGDNEQFF
V gene: TRBV5-4; clone size: NA; J gene: TRBJ2-3; D gene: NA; CDR3 DNA: TGTGCCAGCAGCTTGGAGCCCATGCGCACAGATACGCAGTATTTT; CDR3 protein: CASSLEPMRTDTQYF
V gene: TRBV2; clone size: NA; J gene: TRBJ1-2; D gene: NA; CDR3 DNA: TGTGCCAGCACCCCTGAGATTGTCGGCTACACCTTC; CDR3 protein: CASTPEIVGYTF
V gene: TRBV7-2; clone size: NA; J gene: TRBJ1-1; D gene: NA; CDR3 DNA: TGTGCCAGCAGCTTTCCCCGGAGACACACTGAAGCTTTCTTT; CDR3 protein: CASSFPRRHTEAFF
V gene: TRBV7-2; clone size: NA; J gene: TRBJ2-5; D gene: TRBD2; CDR3 DNA: TGTGCCAGCAGCCTGGGACTAGCGGGACAAGAGACCCAGTACTTC; CDR3 protein: CASSLGLAGQETQYF
V gene: TRBV6-5; clone size: NA; J gene: TRBJ2-1; D gene: NA; CDR3 DNA: TGTGCCAGCAGTTTAGTGAGGGAGCGGGACAATGAGCAGTTCTTC; CDR3 protein: CASSLVRERDNEQFF
V gene: TRBV19; clone size: NA; J gene: TRBJ1-1; D gene: NA; CDR3 DNA: TGTGCCAGTAGTATCGGAGGGGCGACTGAAGCTTTCTTT; CDR3 protein: CASSIGGATEAFF
V gene: TRBV6-6; clone size: NA; J gene: TRBJ2-1; D gene: NA; CDR3 DNA: TGTGCCAGCACCCAGGCTAGCGTCAATGAGCAGTTCTTC; CDR3 protein: CASTQASVNEQFF
V gene: TRBV9; clone size: NA; J gene: TRBJ2-1; D gene: NA; CDR3 DNA: TGTGCCAGCAGCGTACAGGGTCTCTCCTACAATGAGCAGTTCTTC; CDR3 protein: CASSVQGLSYNEQFF
V gene: TRBV6-5; clone size: NA; J gene: TRBJ2-7; D gene: TRBD2; CDR3 DNA: TGTGCCAGCACCCCGAGACTAGCGGGATCCGAGCAGTACTTC; CDR3 protein: CASTPRLAGSEQYF
V gene: TRBV6-5; clone size: NA; J gene: TRBJ2-7; D gene: TRBD2; CDR3 DNA: TGTGCCAGCAGTTACGAACTAGCGGGGTACGAGCAGTACTTC; CDR3 protein: CASSYELAGYEQYF
V gene: TRBV19; clone size: NA; J gene: TRBJ2-7; D gene: TRBD1; CDR3 DNA: TGTGCCAGTAGTACGGACAGGGTGGGCGAGCAGTACTTC; CDR3 protein: CASSTDRVGEQYF
V gene: TRBV2; clone size: NA; J gene: TRBJ1-2; D gene: TRBD1; CDR3 DNA: TGTGCCAGCAGTGAAACAGGGGACTATGGCTACACCTTC; CDR3 protein: CASSETGDYGYTF
V gene: TRBV5-6; clone size: NA; J gene: TRBJ1-3; D gene: TRBD1; CDR3 DNA: TGTGCCAGCAGCAATACAGGGGGTGCTTTTGACACCATATATTTT; CDR3 protein: CASSNTGGAFDTIYF
V gene: TRBV5-1; clone size: few; J gene: TRBJ1-2; D gene: TRBD1; CDR3 DNA: TGCGCCAGCAGCCCCTTGGGACAGTATCACTATGGCTACACCTTC; CDR3 protein: CASSPLGQYHYGYTF
V gene: TRBV2; clone size: NA; J gene: TRBJ2-7; D gene: TRBD2; CDR3 DNA: TGTGCCAGCAGTGCCCAAAGCGGGAGGGCCGGCGAGCAGTACTTC; CDR3 protein: CASSAQSGRAGEQYF
V gene: TRBV4-3; clone size: NA; J gene: TRBJ2-3; D gene: NA; CDR3 DNA: TGCGCCAGCAGCCAATTGATCACCGGACAGACCACAGATACGCAGTATTTT; CDR3 protein: CASSQLITGQTTDTQYF
V gene: TRBV7-2; clone size: NA; J gene: TRBJ1-5; D gene: NA; CDR3 DNA: TGTGCCAGCAGCTTAGCGGGGGATCAGCCCCAGCATTTT; CDR3 protein: CASSLAGDQPQHF
V gene: TRBV4-2; clone size: once; J gene: TRBJ2-1; D gene: TRBD2; CDR3 DNA: TGTGCCAGCAGCCAAGCTGGTATTAGCGGGGGCGATGAGCAGTTCTTC; CDR3 protein: CASSQAGISGGDEQFF
V gene: TRBV10-3; clone size: NA; J gene: TRBJ1-1; D gene: NA; CDR3 DNA: TGTGCCATCAGTGGATTTTTGAACACTGAAGCTTTCTTT; CDR3 protein: CAISGFLNTEAFF
V gene: TRBV5-5; clone size: once; J gene: TRBJ1-3; D gene: NA; CDR3 DNA: TGTGCCAGCAGCTTGGATGGTGTTACCGGAAACACCATATATTTT; CDR3 protein: CASSLDGVTGNTIYF
V gene: TRBV7-2; clone size: NA; J gene: TRBJ2-1; D gene: TRBD2; CDR3 DNA: TGTGCCAGCAGCAACACCGGAGCGGGGTACAATGAGCAGTTCTTC; CDR3 protein: CASSNTGAGYNEQFF